The 28 T cell receptor beta chains in this list originate from one sample, sequenced in a study of CD8 T cells in Susac syndrome. Reverse transcription of roughly 0.5 to 1 ug RNA used random hexamers. Each CDR3 protein is one row after TCRdb ran MiXCR on the immunoSEQ multiplex PCR reads. The sample carries under 200,000 distinct CDR3 sequences, approximately 95% recorded once. The specimen was CD4+ T cells from PBMCs. Receptors originate from a human donor in good health.

V and J are TRBV30 and TRBJ2-7; tentatively, D is TRBD2 (7 bases). Germline CDR1 is GTSNPN and CDR2 is SVGIG (reference sequence). The V gene lost 0 bases and the J gene lost 5 bases, with 11 bases spanning the gap. The CDR3 has 13 residues. The CDR3 nucleotides are TGTGCCTGGAGTGTACCGGGGGGCCACGAGCAGTACGTC. Protein product: CAWSVPGGHEQYV.

The V gene is TRBV11-3, the J gene TRBJ2-3, with D hard to call. The CDR3 is made up of 12 amino acids. Germline lookup yields CDR1 SGHNT and CDR2 YENEEA. Trimming stripped 4 bases from V and 6 bases from J, with 8 bases between. CDR3 nucleotide sequence: TGTGCCAGCAGCTACAGACGGGATACGCAGTATTTT. Its protein is CASSYRRDTQYF.

The J gene is TRBJ2-2, the V gene TRBV7-2, with D perhaps assigned TRBD1 or TRBD2 (6 bases each). Looked up from germline, CDR1 is SGHTA and CDR2 is FQGNSA. V lost 5 bases and J 3 bases, leaving 13 bases between the germline ends. CDR3 length: 15 amino acids. CDR3 nucleotide sequence: TGTGCCAGCAGCGCCCCTCGGGGGCACACCGGGGAGCTGTTTTTT. Translated, it gives CASSAPRGHTGELFF.

The chain joins TRBV9 to TRBJ2-2, with TRBD2 identical over 7 bases. With 6 bases clipped from V and 3 bases from J, the junction kept 11 bases outside the gene matches. The CDR3 sequence is 16 residues long. Germline V lookup: CDR1 SGDLS, CDR2 YYNGEE. The CDR3 bases are TGTGCCAGCACCCCCAGAAGGGACTACGACACCGGGGAGCTGTTTTTT. Residues: CASTPRRDYDTGELFF.

The chain links TRBV7-2 to TRBJ2-5, with TRBD2 matching over 8 bases. J lost 5 bases, V lost 8 bases, and 13 bases had no gene match. Germline CDR1 is SGHTA and CDR2 is FQGNSA. The CDR3 is made up of 15 amino acids. The CDR3 spells CASSSLGLAGETQYF. The CDR3 nucleotides are TGTGCCAGCTCCTCCCTAGGGCTAGCGGGCGAGACCCAGTACTTC.

The chain uses TRBV30 and TRBJ1-2; a possible D gene is TRBD1 (5 bases). V lost 3 bases and J lost 6, with 14 bases in between. Germline V gene sequence: CDR1 GTSNPN, CDR2 SVGIG (reference sequence). The CDR3 is 13 amino acids. In DNA form, the CDR3 reads TGTGCCTGGAGGGGCCGGGGCGTGGATGGCTACACCTTC. Protein sequence: CAWRGRGVDGYTF.

The J gene is TRBJ2-5, the V gene TRBV19; the D is unclear. The V and J ends lost 5 bases and 4 bases respectively, with 8 bases between them. CDR3 size: 12 residues. CDR1 and CDR2 from the germline V gene are LNHDA and SQIVND (reference sequence). The CDR3 region is CASSGSGETQYF. CDR3 DNA sequence: TGTGCCAGTAGTGGGTCAGGAGAGACCCAGTACTTC.

V is TRBV12-3 or TRBV12-4 and J is TRBJ1-1; possible D gene TRBD1, 5 bases. CDR3 length: 12 amino acids. V was trimmed by 7 bases and J by 5 bases, leaving 11 bases between them. As DNA, the CDR3 is TGTGCCAGCACCCCCGGGGGTACTGAAGCTTTCTTT. Protein sequence: CASTPGGTEAFF.

This clonotype was seen a single time. The chain links TRBV2 to TRBJ2-5, with D possibly matching TRBD2 (6 bases). The CDR3 consists of 15 residues. Germline V gives CDR1 SNHLY, CDR2 FYNNEI. Trimming took 10 bases from V and 0 from J, leaving 18 bases between them. The CDR3 spells CATDLLGGNQETQYF. CDR3 sequence (DNA): TGTGCCACCGACCTATTGGGGGGAAACCAAGAGACCCAGTACTTC.

The rearrangement joins TRBV29-1 to TRBJ2-1, with a weak D call TRBD2 (5 bases). Looked up from germline, CDR1 is SQVTM and CDR2 is ANQGSEA. This CDR3 contains 13 residues. V was clipped by 7 bases and J by 0 bases, with 10 bases between them. CDR3 residues: CSGRVSSYNEQFF. The CDR3 DNA is TGCAGCGGGCGGGTAAGCTCCTACAATGAGCAGTTCTTC.

CDR3 region: CASSSGGEPQHF. Written as DNA, the CDR3 is TGTGCCAGCAGTTCAGGGGGCGAGCCCCAGCATTTT. This chain joins TRBV28 and TRBJ1-5, with 8 positions matching TRBD1. The CDR3 loop spans 12 amino acids. CDR1 is MDHEN and CDR2 is SYDVKM in the germline V gene. Trimming cost V 4 bases and J 8 bases; bases outside gene matches: 1.

This clonotype was observed once. The CDR3 reads CASSGTENQPQHF. In DNA form, the CDR3 reads TGTGCCAGCTCCGGGACGGAGAATCAGCCCCAGCATTTT. This sequence joins TRBV18 and TRBJ1-5; tentatively, D is TRBD1 (5 bases). The CDR3 loop spans 13 amino acids. The germline V gene encodes CDR1 KGHSH and CDR2 LQKENI. V lost 6 bases and J 4 bases, leaving 10 bases between the germline ends.

There are a few counts of this clonotype. The V call is TRBV4-1, the J call TRBJ2-4, with 9 positions matching TRBD1. Looked up from germline, CDR1 is MGHRA and CDR2 is YSYEKL. This CDR3 has 15 residues. V trimming: 2 bases; J trimming: 6 bases; junction bases outside the gene matches: 5. The DNA of the CDR3 is TGCGCCAGCAGCCAAACCCAGGGACAGGGAAACATTCAGTACTTC. Amino acid sequence: CASSQTQGQGNIQYF.

The chain recombines TRBV29-1 with TRBJ2-5; 8 bases are shared with TRBD2. CDR3 length: 13 amino acids. The germline V gene has CDR1 SQVTM and CDR2 ANQGSEA. The ends lost 2 bases at V and 4 bases at J; junction bases unmatched: 3. The DNA of the CDR3 is TGCAGCGTTGAACCCCGGGGGGGAGAGACCCAGTACTTC. Translation: CSVEPRGGETQYF.

This chain joins TRBV4-3 and TRBJ1-2; 9 nucleotides line up with TRBD1. Germline V lookup: CDR1 LGHNA, CDR2 YSLEER. The CDR3 has 14 amino acids. V trimming: 1 base; J trimming: 6 bases; junction bases outside the gene matches: 3. CDR3 loop: CASSQGGQGHGYTF. Written as DNA, the CDR3 is TGCGCCAGCAGCCAAGGGGGACAGGGCCATGGCTACACCTTC.

CDR3 sequence (DNA): TGTGCCAGCAGCATGACCACTAGCCACAATGAGCAGTTCTTC. Translating gives CASSMTTSHNEQFF. The rearrangement joins TRBV9 to TRBJ2-1; D may be TRBD2 (6 bases). The germline CDR1 and CDR2 sequences are SGDLS and YYNGEE. V was cut by 4 bases and J by 5 bases, with 13 bases left in between. The CDR3 has 14 amino acids. The full variable domain, in which reference TRBV9 and TRBJ2-1 provide the parts outside the CDR3, is DSGVTQTPKHLITATGQRVTLRCSPRSGDLSVYWYQQSLDQGLQFLIQYYNGEERAKGNILERFSAQQFPDLHSELNLSSLELGDSALYFCASSMTTSHNEQFFGPGTRLTVL.

This clonotype is a singleton in its sample. The chain employs TRBV30 and TRBJ1-4; 7 bases are a match to TRBD1. There are 12 residues in the CDR3. CDR1 GTSNPN and CDR2 SVGIG come from the germline V gene (reference sequence). Unmatched junction bases numbered 3, after V lost 8 bases and J lost 3 bases. Here the CDR3 DNA reads TGTGCCAGTGACAGGGCTAATGAAAAACTGTTTTTT. Translating it yields CASDRANEKLFF. The full variable domain, with the rest looked up from reference TRBV30 and TRBJ1-4, is SQTIHQWPATLVQPVGSPLSLECTVEGTSNPNLYWYRQAAGRGLQLLFYSVGIGQISSEVPQNLSASRPQDRQFILSSKKLLLSDSGFYLCASDRANEKLFFGSGTQLSVL.

This chain links TRBV3-1 with TRBJ2-3; D not certain. Germline V gene sequence: CDR1 LGHDT, CDR2 YNNKEL (reference sequence). The ends were cut back, 1 base at V and 13 bases at J, with 18 bases in the middle. The length of the CDR3 is 14 residues. The CDR3 DNA sequence: TGTGCCAGCAGCCAAGGGGCCGACCGGACCCAGAAGTATTTT. Its translation: CASSQGADRTQKYF.

V is TRBV10-3 and J is TRBJ2-3, with a weak D call TRBD1 (6 bases). The germline gives CDR1 ENHRY, CDR2 SYGVKD. The ends were cut back, 10 bases at V and 0 bases at J, with 11 bases in the middle. The CDR3 loop spans 13 amino acids. The CDR3 DNA reads TGTGCCAGCGGACAGTCTAGCACAGATACGCAGTATTTT. Translated: CASGQSSTDTQYF.

The V gene is TRBV29-1, the J gene TRBJ2-2; D gene unclear. The CDR3 extends over 14 amino acids. V lost 4 bases to trimming and J lost 6 bases, with 15 bases between them. The V gene's germline CDR1 is SQVTM and CDR2 ANQGSEA. The CDR3 bases are TGCAGCGTTGTCGGTCTCCCTATCCCCGGGGAGCTGTTTTTT. It encodes CSVVGLPIPGELFF.

This clonotype came up once. The chain combines TRBV3-1 with TRBJ1-6; the D gene is possibly TRBD1 (5 bases). V was cut by 5 bases and J by 8 bases, with 19 bases left in between. CDR1 and CDR2 from the germline V gene are LGHDT and YNNKEL (reference sequence). This CDR3 spans 16 amino acids. The CDR3 bases are TGTGCCAGCAGCTCCTGGGGGGGGAGCGCGGATTCACCCCTCCACTTT. This codes for CASSSWGGSADSPLHF.

The DNA of the CDR3 is TGTGCCAGCAGAGAGGGGCAGGGATGGAACACTGAAGCTTTCTTT. Encoded protein: CASREGQGWNTEAFF. The chain uses TRBV27 and TRBJ1-1, with a possible D match to TRBD1 (5 bases). The V end was cut by 6 bases, the J end by 1 base, with 15 bases between. Germline loops: CDR1 MNHEY, CDR2 SMNVEV (reference sequence). The CDR3 covers 15 residues.

The rearrangement uses TRBV29-1 and TRBJ2-5, with TRBD2 matching 8 bases. The CDR3 length is 13 residues. J gave up 5 bases and V 7 bases, and 9 bases lay outside the gene matches. Per the germline V gene, CDR1 is SQVTM and CDR2 is ANQGSEA. CDR3 amino acids: CSAGGTGGETQYF. CDR3 DNA sequence: TGCAGCGCTGGGGGAACGGGAGGGGAGACCCAGTACTTC.

The chain has TRBV24-1 and TRBJ2-3; D may be TRBD2 (6 bases). This CDR3 has 14 amino acids. Trimming shortened V by 8 bases and J by 10 bases, and 21 bases separated the two germline ends. In germline, CDR1 is KGHDR, CDR2 SFDVKD. The CDR3: CATTDGRGRQAQYF. Here the CDR3 DNA reads TGTGCCACCACGGACGGGAGAGGTCGGCAAGCGCAGTATTTT.

This sequence joins TRBV7-2 and TRBJ2-7, with 7 positions matching TRBD1. The CDR3 extends over 14 amino acids. Per the germline V gene, CDR1 is SGHTA and CDR2 is FQGNSA. With V trimmed by 3 bases and J by 3 bases, 5 bases remained unmatched. CDR3 DNA sequence: TGTGCCAGCAGCTTGGGGGACAGAATCTACGAGCAGTACTTC. Amino acids: CASSLGDRIYEQYF.

V usage is TRBV27 and J usage is TRBJ2-4; 13 bases agree with TRBD2. The CDR3 contains 16 residues. After removal of 5 bases from V and 9 bases from J, the junction contained 10 bases not matched to a gene. CDR1 is MNHEY, CDR2 SMNVEV, per germline (reference sequence). CDR3 sequence (DNA): TGTGCCAGCAGTCAGGGACTAGCGGGGAAGGCGGGCATTCAGTACTTC. Translation: CASSQGLAGKAGIQYF.

This chain links TRBV3-1 with TRBJ1-6, with 9 nucleotides matching TRBD1. Germline loops: CDR1 LGHDT, CDR2 YNNKEL (reference sequence). This CDR3 is 14 amino acids long. V lost 4 bases, J lost 9 bases, and 4 bases stayed unmatched. CDR3 nucleotides: TGTGCCAGCAGCCTGGGACAGGGACGTTCACCCCTCCACTTT. Protein product: CASSLGQGRSPLHF.

This CDR3 is CASSEPYRAAGYTF. CDR3 bases: TGTGCCAGCAGCGAACCATACAGGGCGGCTGGCTACACCTTC. The chain combines TRBV9 with TRBJ1-2; weak D call: TRBD1 (6 bases). Germline CDR1 is SGDLS and CDR2 is YYNGEE. V lost 3 bases, J lost 7 bases, and 16 bases lay in between. This CDR3 is 14 amino acids long.